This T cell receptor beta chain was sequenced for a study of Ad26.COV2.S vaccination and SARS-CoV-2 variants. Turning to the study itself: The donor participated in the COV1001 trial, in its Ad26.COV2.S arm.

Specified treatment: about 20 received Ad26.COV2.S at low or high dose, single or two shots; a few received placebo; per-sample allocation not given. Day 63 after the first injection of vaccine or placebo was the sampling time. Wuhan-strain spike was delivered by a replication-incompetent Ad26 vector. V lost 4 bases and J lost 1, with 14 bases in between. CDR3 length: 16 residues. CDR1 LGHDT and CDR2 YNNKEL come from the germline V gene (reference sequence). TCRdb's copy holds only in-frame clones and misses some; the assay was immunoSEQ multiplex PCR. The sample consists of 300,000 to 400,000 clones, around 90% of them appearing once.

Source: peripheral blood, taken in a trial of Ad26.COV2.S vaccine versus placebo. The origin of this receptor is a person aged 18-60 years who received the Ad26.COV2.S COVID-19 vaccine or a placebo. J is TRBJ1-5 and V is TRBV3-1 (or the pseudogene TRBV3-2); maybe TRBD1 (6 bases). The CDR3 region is CASSPGGAPSNQPQHF. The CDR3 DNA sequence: TGTGCCAGCAGCCCTGGGGGGGCACCAAGCAATCAGCCCCAGCATTTT.